One sample yielded the 12 T cell receptor beta chains listed below, sequenced in a study of tumor-infiltrating lymphocytes in localized non-small cell lung cancer. Clones were sequenced by immunoSEQ multiplex PCR, and TCRdb holds only the in-frame ones, with some missing. The sample has about 21,000 clones, approximately 80% seen once. Sequencing was performed on lung tumor tissue. The receptors were sampled from a human donor with non-small cell lung cancer.

This sequence joins TRBV5-1 and TRBJ2-1, with 13 bases that match TRBD2. This CDR3 has 16 residues. Looked up from germline, CDR1 is SGHRS and CDR2 is YFSETQ. The J segment lost 12 bases and the V segment lost 4 bases, leaving 13 bases of the junction unmatched. DNA for the CDR3: TGCGCCAGCAGCACCGGGACAGCCACTAGCGGGAGGGGGCAGTTCTTC. This codes for CASSTGTATSGRGQFF.

V usage is TRBV6-6 and J usage is TRBJ1-2; no definite D call. The CDR3 is 15 residues long. Trimming shortened V by 7 bases and J by 2 bases, and 17 bases separated the two germline ends. CDR1 and CDR2 from the germline V gene are MNHNY and SVGAGI (reference sequence). The CDR3 DNA reads as TGTGCCAGCATAGTCGTGACTACACCCAACTATGGCTACACCTTC. This encodes CASIVVTTPNYGYTF.

A remark on this clone: Germline is not matched at one junction end, which may reflect a read error. V is TRBV4-3 and J is TRBJ2-7, with 10 bases identical to TRBD1. This CDR3 spans 15 amino acids. Germline loops: CDR1 LGHNA, CDR2 YSLEER. The CDR3 is CASSQGGTGVDEQYF. CDR3 nucleotide sequence: TGCGCCAGCAGTCAAGGAGGGACAGGGGTGGACGAGCAGTACTTC.

This sequence joins TRBV11-3 and TRBJ2-7; the D is unclear. V shed 4 bases and J shed 6 bases, with 16 bases lying between them. CDR1 is SGHNT and CDR2 is YENEEA in the germline V gene. This CDR3 spans 14 amino acids. The CDR3 reads CASSSEPSSTEQYF. DNA of the CDR3: TGTGCCAGCAGCTCGGAGCCTAGTAGCACCGAGCAGTACTTC.

The V and J genes are TRBV7-2 and TRBJ2-3; TRBD2 aligns across 7 bases. V lost 5 bases and J lost 4; bases outside the gene matches: 6. Germline CDR1 SGHTA, CDR2 FQGNSA. The CDR3 consists of 14 residues. The DNA of the CDR3 is TGTGCCAGCAGCATCGGGAGGTGGGCAGATACGCAGTATTTT. Amino acids: CASSIGRWADTQYF.

The CDR3 DNA reads TGTGCCAGCAGCTTGGGACCTAATCAGCCCCAGCATTTT. This gives the protein CASSLGPNQPQHF. The chain carries TRBV5-4 and TRBJ1-5; no firm D call. V was pared by 0 bases and J by 4 bases, with 5 bases between. The CDR3 spans 13 residues. CDR1 and CDR2 from the germline V gene are SGHNT and YYREEE (reference sequence).

CDR3 DNA: TGTGCCAGCAACCGGGACGCTGCCTACAATGAGCAGTTCTTC. It codes for CASNRDAAYNEQFF. This chain joins TRBV7-9 and TRBJ2-1; D possibly uses TRBD1 or TRBD2 (5 bases each). The CDR3 has 14 residues. CDR1 is SEHNR, CDR2 FQNEAQ, per germline (reference sequence). Trimming shortened V by 7 bases and J by 2 bases, and 12 bases separated the two germline ends.

The CDR3 DNA reads TGTGCCAGCTCACCCGAACGGGGGCTTCACTATGGCTACACCTTC. As protein: CASSPERGLHYGYTF. This chain links TRBV18 with TRBJ1-2; D is perhaps TRBD1 (6 bases). The CDR3 sequence is 15 residues long. Trimming took 3 bases from V and 3 from J, leaving 14 bases between them. CDR1 KGHSH and CDR2 LQKENI come from the germline V gene.

J is TRBJ1-5 and V is TRBV20-1, with D perhaps matching TRBD1 (5 bases). The CDR3 extends over 11 amino acids. The V and J ends lost 7 bases and 4 bases respectively, with 8 bases between them. Germline V lookup: CDR1 DFQATT, CDR2 SNEGSKA (reference sequence). The CDR3 sequence: CSGGGNQPQHF. The DNA of the CDR3 is TGCAGTGGCGGGGGAAATCAGCCCCAGCATTTT.

The chain uses TRBV27 and TRBJ1-2; weak D call: TRBD1 (5 bases). V lost 1 base and J lost 6, with 9 bases in between. From germline, CDR1 is MNHEY and CDR2 SMNVEV (reference sequence). The CDR3 has 13 residues. CDR3 amino acids: CASSLWGEDGYTF. As DNA, the CDR3 is TGTGCCAGCAGTTTATGGGGGGAGGATGGCTACACCTTC.

The sample holds a few counts of this clone. This chain connects TRBV10-2 to TRBJ1-1; D unclear. Germline CDR1 and CDR2: WSHSY and SAAADI. This CDR3 has 15 residues. Deletions cut 1 base from V and 8 bases from J, with 17 bases between. The CDR3 bases are TGCGCCAGCAGTGAGTACGGTAGCGCCTTCCCAGAAGCTTTCTTT. Translating gives CASSEYGSAFPEAFF.

The rearrangement uses TRBV28 and TRBJ2-7; 7 nucleotides align to TRBD1. There are 15 residues in the CDR3. Looked up from germline, CDR1 is MDHEN and CDR2 is SYDVKM. V lost 4 bases to trimming and J lost 0 bases; unmatched junction nucleotides: 6. The CDR3 region has the DNA TGTGCCAGCAGTTCCTACAGGGGCCACTCCTACGAGCAGTACTTC. Protein: CASSSYRGHSYEQYF.